The rows below give T cell receptor beta chains drawn from one sample of a study of cytomegalovirus exposure and HLA in healthy donors. Sequencing used immunoSEQ multiplex PCR; TCRdb keeps in-frame clones, though not all of them. The table lists 200,000 to 250,000 clones, around 77% of them singletons, with less than 3.5% in the top ten. Sequencing was carried out using PBMCs. These receptors all stem from a woman aged 25 to 45 in good health and CMV-seronegative. Each CDR3 is given with its conserved first and last residue. A clone size is listed for some rows: how often the clone was seen (once, few, many), or a class if it is expanded.

size: many; V: TRBV5-6; CDR3: CASSSRDRGPVEYF
size: .; V: TRBV7-9; CDR3: CASSQDTTLREQYF
size: .; V: TRBV6-1; CDR3: CASSDMSGNQPQHF
size: .; V: TRBV18; CDR3: CASSPGDRGLGQPQHF
size: .; V: TRBV4-2; CDR3: CASSQDPLAGAEQYF
size: .; V: TRBV30; CDR3: CAWSARGQHYEQYF
size: .; V: TRBV5-4; CDR3: CASSFGLSAGTDTQYF
size: few; V: TRBV28; CDR3: CASSFFAGLEQYF
size: .; V: TRBV13; CDR3: CASSTNRLPNPEAFF
size: .; V: TRBV6-5; CDR3: CASSVEGRLGQPQHF
size: .; V: TRBV6-5; CDR3: CASSWGQGNQPQHF
size: .; V: TRBV5-4; CDR3: CASTRQGVNTEAFF
size: few; V: TRBV7-3; CDR3: CASSLFGSSYNEQFF
size: .; V: TRBV29-1; CDR3: CSGGSDSYNEQFF
size: .; V: TRBV5-1; CDR3: CASSIGGQHTDTQYF
size: .; V: TRBV5-1; CDR3: CASSVQGAVGNTIYF
size: .; V: TRBV23-1; CDR3: CASSLRASESSYNEQFF
size: .; V: TRBV11-2; CDR3: CASSPRRGATEAFF
size: .; V: TRBV18; CDR3: CASSPLNGGTNTGELFF
size: few; V: TRBV7-9; CDR3: CASSLAGTRLNTDTQYF
size: once; V: TRBV7-6; CDR3: CASSKHSSGDTEAFF
size: once; V: TRBV27; CDR3: CASNWQREMNTEAFF
size: .; V: TRBV19; CDR3: CASSTTSGGYNEQFF
size: .; V: TRBV27; CDR3: CASSPGIHYGYTF
size: once; V: TRBV5-1; CDR3: CASSLSRASNVLTF
size: .; V: TRBV29-1; CDR3: CSARDSLTANYGYTF
size: many; V: TRBV18; CDR3: CASSPNPGSYEQYF
size: few; V: TRBV13; CDR3: CASSPRDSSSYNEQFF
size: few; V: TRBV11-3; CDR3: CASSLSFSGGGTDTQYF
size: .; V: TRBV25-1; CDR3: CASSVRTGTDTQYF
size: .; V: TRBV15; CDR3: CATSRVRGTVIF